These 10 T cell receptor beta chains came from one sample sequenced in a study of shared clonotypes between healthy human individuals. TCRdb's table, derived via immunoSEQ multiplex PCR, lists solely in-frame clones and lacks some. The repertoire includes 850,000 to 1,100,000 clones, 70% to 85% of them detected once, and 0.89% sits in the top ten. The sample taken for sequencing was memory CD4+ T cells from PBMCs. Subset specified: CD45RA-negative fraction. These receptor sequences come from a man between 18 and 29 years old in good health. Some clones in this sample may be carry-over from other donors' samples.

This rearrangement joins TRBV4-1 to TRBJ1-2; 9 bases map to TRBD1. The CDR3 consists of 15 residues. Trimming took 2 bases from V and 6 from J; bases not matched to a gene: 7. The V gene's germline CDR1 is MGHRA and CDR2 YSYEKL. The CDR3 sequence is CASSQTWTGENGYTF. CDR3 nucleotide sequence: TGCGCCAGCAGCCAAACTTGGACAGGGGAGAATGGCTACACCTTC.

This clone was seen a handful of times. The gene calls are TRBV7-3 and TRBJ2-2, with 10 bases fitting TRBD1. The germline V gene has CDR1 SGHTA and CDR2 FQGTGA. The CDR3 covers 15 residues. Germline trimming cut 4 bases from V and 6 bases from J; bases unmatched to any gene: 5. CDR3 DNA sequence: TGTGCCAGCAGCTCACCCGGACAGGGGGCCGGGGAGCTGTTTTTT. Its protein is CASSSPGQGAGELFF.

The V gene is TRBV19, the J gene TRBJ2-7, with TRBD1 matching over 9 bases. The CDR3 loop spans 17 amino acids. J was trimmed by 7 bases and V by 3 bases; bases with no gene match: 16. Germline CDR1 and CDR2: LNHDA and SQIVND (reference sequence). Here the CDR3 DNA reads TGTGCCAGTAGTATGGTTGGTTGGACAGGGGATGCGGGAGAGCAGTACTTC. The encoded protein is CASSMVGWTGDAGEQYF.

The chain uses TRBV28 and TRBJ1-5, with D unclear. The CDR3 is 15 amino acids. Germline V gene data show CDR1 as MDHEN and CDR2 as SYDVKM. V lost 1 base to trimming and J lost 3 bases, with 10 bases between them. The CDR3 reads CASSLSTGFNQPQHF. CDR3 bases: TGTGCCAGCAGTTTATCGACTGGTTTCAATCAGCCCCAGCATTTT.

About this clone itself: The junction does not match germline at one end; this may be a read error. This chain links TRBV6-1 with TRBJ2-2; no reliable D call. Germline V gene lookup returns CDR1 MNHNS and CDR2 SASEGT. The CDR3 covers 11 residues. The CDR3 spells CASSSGVPPLF. CDR3 coding DNA: TGTGCCAGCAGTAGTGGGGTGCCCCCTCTTTTT.

The rearrangement joins TRBV6-4 to TRBJ2-2; TRBD1 is a possible D gene (5 bases). V lost 0 bases and J 6 bases, leaving 11 bases between the germline ends. Germline V gives CDR1 MRHNA, CDR2 SNTAGT. This CDR3 region has 15 residues. CDR3 sequence (DNA): TGTGCCAGCAGTGACTCACTAAGGGGCCCCGGGGAGCTGTTTTTT. Translated: CASSDSLRGPGELFF.

The J gene is TRBJ2-7, the V gene TRBV13; D is perhaps TRBD2 (5 bases). V lost 1 base to trimming and J lost 2 bases, with 21 bases between them. CDR1 PRHDT and CDR2 FYEKMQ come from the germline V gene (reference sequence). The CDR3 length is 18 residues. CDR3 bases: TGTGCCAGCAGCTTAGAGATTCGAGGGCTCGGGCAGGCCTACGAGCAGTACTTC. Translation: CASSLEIRGLGQAYEQYF.

The V gene is TRBV28, the J gene TRBJ1-3; D remains ambiguous. Germline V CDR1 and CDR2: MDHEN, SYDVKM. V was shortened by 7 bases and J by 4 bases, with 14 bases between the two germline ends. This CDR3 contains 14 residues. Here the CDR3 reads CASTEAGFGNTIYF. The CDR3 DNA reads TGTGCCAGCACCGAGGCGGGTTTCGGAAACACCATATATTTT.

V gene TRBV11-2 combines with J gene TRBJ1-2, with D hard to call. From germline, CDR1 is SGHAT and CDR2 FQNNGV. The CDR3 covers 11 residues. V was shortened by 5 bases and J by 6 bases, with 7 bases between the two germline ends. CDR3 amino acids: CASSLLNGYTF. For the CDR3, the DNA is TGTGCCAGCAGCCTCCTAAATGGCTACACCTTC.

The chain couples TRBV5-4 to TRBJ2-2; 7 bases map to TRBD2. The CDR3 totals 16 residues. Germline-derived CDR1 and CDR2 are SGHNT and YYREEE (reference sequence). J lost 1 base, V lost 1 base, and 4 bases had no gene match. CDR3: CASSLMGLMNTGELFF. CDR3 nucleotides: TGTGCCAGCAGCTTGATGGGACTAATGAACACCGGGGAGCTGTTTTTT.